This record concerns one T cell receptor beta chain sequence. Assignments of participants to cohorts depended upon their own reported clinical history. The sample is drawn from a study of blood T cell repertoires in COVID-19. Overall study: Spain, Italy and the United States supplied samples that represented acute and convalescent COVID-19.

Some clones are missing from TCRdb's copy, which holds only in-frame ones; the method was immunoSEQ multiplex PCR. The sample carries more than 350,000 clones, around 87% recorded once. The CDR3 has 13 amino acids. Trimming took off 3 bases at V and 2 bases at J, with 8 bases between the two ends. The V gene's germline CDR1 is KGHSH and CDR2 LQKENI. Sequencing input: PBMCs or T cells enriched from blood (not recorded which). The chain joins TRBV18 to TRBJ2-7, with D possibly being TRBD1 (5 bases). The source of this sequence is a woman aged 45-65 years who had recovered from COVID-19. CDR3 sequence reads: CASSPDSTYEQYF. The CDR3 bases are TGTGCCAGCTCACCCGACAGTACCTACGAGCAGTACTTC.